The T cell receptor beta chain under discussion was sequenced for a study of T cell changes during pregnancy in multiple sclerosis. The CDR3 loop spans 15 amino acids. Germline assignment: CDR1 SNHLY and CDR2 FYNNEI. Trimming cost V 5 bases and J 6 bases; bases outside gene matches: 6. Here immunoSEQ multiplex PCR was the method, and the copy in TCRdb shows in-frame clones only, minus some. The table includes roughly 60,000 clones, around 96% detected once. This sequence joins TRBV2 and TRBJ2-1; 11 bases line up with TRBD1. The TCR sequence derives from a female donor with multiple sclerosis, enrolled in a pregnancy study. This specimen was CD8+ T cells from peripheral blood mononuclear cells, taken after pregnancy. The CDR3 here is CASSQGQGAVNEQFF. DNA of the CDR3: TGTGCCAGCAGTCAAGGACAGGGGGCGGTCAATGAGCAGTTCTTC.